Below are 8 T cell receptor beta chains sequenced from a single sample in a study of PD-1 blockade in classical Hodgkin lymphoma. Brentuximab vedotin exposure varied, and every patient relapsed after autologous stem cell transplantation. Clones were sequenced by immunoSEQ multiplex PCR, and TCRdb holds only the in-frame ones, with some missing. Of 25,000 to 30,000 clones listed, roughly 70% were seen once; the top ten hold around 28%. The sequenced sample was peripheral blood mononuclear cells (PBMCs), obtained before the second cycle of nivolumab. These TCRs come from a human donor with classical Hodgkin lymphoma.

This clone occurred a few times. DNA for the CDR3: TGTGCCAGCAGTGAACTAGGGGGGTGGAACGAGCAGTACTTC. It translates to CASSELGGWNEQYF. The gene calls are TRBV2 and TRBJ2-7; D is possibly TRBD1 or TRBD2 (6 bases each). CDR3 length: 14 amino acids. Trimming stripped 2 bases from V and 5 bases from J, with 13 bases between. In germline, CDR1 is SNHLY, CDR2 FYNNEI.

The V call is TRBV6-1, the J call TRBJ1-4; D is uncertain. This CDR3 contains 14 residues. Trimming cost V 6 bases and J 7 bases, with 15 bases left between them. Germline CDR1 and CDR2: MNHNS and SASEGT. The CDR3 loop is CASRTQADVEKLFF. The CDR3 DNA follows: TGTGCCAGCAGAACTCAGGCTGACGTTGAAAAACTGTTTTTT.

The gene calls are TRBV29-1 and TRBJ1-1; D gene ambiguous. V lost 5 bases, J lost 1 base, and 11 bases lay in between. CDR3 length: 13 residues. Looked up from germline, CDR1 is SQVTM and CDR2 is ANQGSEA. The CDR3 DNA follows: TGCAGCGTTATGAGGGCTCAGAACACTGAAGCTTTCTTT. Translation gives CSVMRAQNTEAFF.

The genes are TRBV2 and TRBJ2-1; tentatively, D is TRBD1 or TRBD2 (6 bases each). The CDR3 length is 15 residues. The V and J ends lost 6 bases and 4 bases respectively, with 16 bases between them. From germline, CDR1 is SNHLY and CDR2 FYNNEI. The CDR3 sequence is CASRQGGSRYNEQFF. The CDR3 DNA is TGTGCCAGCAGGCAAGGGGGGAGTAGGTACAATGAGCAGTTCTTC.

The CDR3 is CASSWGPHNEQFF. The DNA of the CDR3 is TGTGCCAGCTCCTGGGGGCCCCACAATGAGCAGTTCTTC. The gene calls are TRBV6-5 and TRBJ2-1, with D tentatively TRBD1 (6 bases). This CDR3 is 13 amino acids long. V lost 8 bases, J lost 5 bases, and 13 bases lay in between. Germline lookup yields CDR1 MNHEY and CDR2 SVGAGI.

The V call is TRBV19, the J call TRBJ2-1, with TRBD2 matching over 11 bases. This CDR3 is 15 amino acids long. Germline V gene sequence: CDR1 LNHDA, CDR2 SQIVND (reference sequence). V shed 3 bases, J shed 10 bases, and the junction held 8 bases outside the gene matches. For the CDR3, the DNA is TGTGCCAGTAGTATGATAGCGGGGGGGCCGGCCGAGCAGTTCTTC. It yields the protein CASSMIAGGPAEQFF.

The J gene is TRBJ2-2, the V gene TRBV6-5; 7 positions agree with TRBD1. Germline-derived CDR1 and CDR2 are MNHEY and SVGAGI. The junction had 10 bases not matched to a gene; V was cut back by 6 bases and J by 6 bases. The CDR3 loop spans 15 amino acids. In nucleotides, the CDR3 is TGTGCCAGCAGCCGGACAGGAGGCCTTTCCGGGGAGCTGTTTTTT. Its translation is CASSRTGGLSGELFF.

The genes are TRBV30 and TRBJ1-1; the match to TRBD1 covers 12 bases. The CDR3 is made up of 18 amino acids. The germline V gene encodes CDR1 GTSNPN and CDR2 SVGIG (reference sequence). The V gene end was trimmed by 6 bases and the J gene end by 0 bases; junction bases not matched to a gene: 14. The DNA of the CDR3 is TGTGCCTGCAGAGCCCTGGGACAGGGGGCGAACTTGAACACTGAAGCTTTCTTT. Protein sequence: CACRALGQGANLNTEAFF.